This TCR beta chain derives from a study of PD-1 blockade in classical Hodgkin lymphoma. TCRdb's copy holds only in-frame clones and misses some; the assay was immunoSEQ multiplex PCR. The table lists fewer than 50,000 clones, around four fifths of them singletons. As for time point: cycle 4 day 1 (C4D1), after five to seven weeks of nivolumab. Each patient's relapse followed autologous stem cell transplantation, and brentuximab vedotin exposure varied. The source is a human donor with classical Hodgkin lymphoma. The sample consisted of peripheral blood mononuclear cells (PBMCs), taken before the fourth cycle of nivolumab.

CDR3 region: CASSLVRGANTEAFF. The CDR3 DNA reads TGTGCCAGCAGCTTAGTAAGGGGGGCGAACACTGAAGCTTTCTTT. The chain is built from TRBV11-1 and TRBJ1-1; TRBD1 might be the D (6 bases). The germline V gene has CDR1 SGHAT and CDR2 FQDESV (reference sequence). Trimming removed 1 base from V and 1 base from J, with 10 bases in between. This CDR3 contains 15 residues.